This T cell receptor beta chain was captured by sequencing in a study of radiotherapy plus CTLA-4 blockade in lung cancer. Study context: Disease control was seen in 30% to 35% of patients, objective responses in 18%.

General study points: With interferon-beta, early dynamics of blood T cell clones were reported to best predict response.

For this clone: No antigen is known for it.

Assay used: immunoSEQ multiplex PCR; TCRdb lists only in-frame clones, some missing. The profile covers tens of thousands of clones, with nearly 90% appearing a single time and less than 9% taken by the ten largest. Losses at the gene ends were 6 bases for V and 4 bases for J; bases not matched to a gene: 7. Germline-derived CDR1 and CDR2 are LNHDA and SQIVND (reference sequence). This CDR3 spans 14 amino acids. The sample here was peripheral blood, taken from a patient treated with radiotherapy plus ipilimumab. The clonotype was recovered from a human donor with non-small cell lung cancer whose response to radiotherapy plus ipilimumab could not be evaluated. The chain uses TRBV19 and TRBJ2-3; 7 bases are a match to TRBD2. DNA of the CDR3: TGTGCCAGTAGCACGGGAGGAGCGGCAGATACGCAGTATTTT. The encoded protein is CASSTGGAADTQYF.